These 15 T cell receptor beta chains were sequenced from one sample in a study of Graves' ophthalmopathy and Graves' hyperthyroidism. Amplifying from RNA transcripts, the study obtained TCR beta CDR3 regions. The library came from an HTBI-primed first-round RT-PCR and a second-round multiplex PCR. Each CDR3 protein gets one entry after TCRdb re-called the multiplex PCR reads with MiXCR. The table includes about 620,000 distinct CDR3 sequences, about a fifth detected once. The sequenced sample was peripheral blood. These receptors were collected from a woman between 18 and 30 years old with stable Graves' hyperthyroidism. Some clones in this sample may be carry-over from other donors' samples.

This clonotype was seen once. The V and J genes are TRBV6-1 and TRBJ2-7, with D unresolved. The CDR3 has 13 amino acids. The germline V gene encodes CDR1 MNHNS and CDR2 SASEGT. Trimming left V 6 bases short and J 4 bases short, with 13 bases between. CDR3 coding DNA: TGTGCCAGCAGCTGGGTCCGTGGTTACGAGCAGTACTTC. This gives the protein CASSWVRGYEQYF.

This clonotype was counted ten times or more. The V gene is TRBV20-1, the J gene TRBJ1-5; TRBD1 matches 10 bases. V lost 1 base to trimming and J lost 4 bases; unmatched junction nucleotides: 7. Germline V gene sequence: CDR1 DFQATT, CDR2 SNEGSKA (reference sequence). The CDR3 contains 16 residues. CDR3 in amino acids: CSARVYLGQGNQPQHF. The CDR3 DNA reads as TGCAGTGCTAGAGTTTACCTGGGACAGGGGAATCAGCCCCAGCATTTT.

This clonotype occurred many times. The gene calls are TRBV20-1 and TRBJ1-2, with TRBD1 matching over 7 bases. The CDR3 contains 16 residues. Trimming at V came to 2 bases and at J to 0 bases, leaving 9 bases not matched to a gene. CDR1 is DFQATT and CDR2 is SNEGSKA in the germline V gene (reference sequence). The CDR3: CSARTSGTDTNYGYTF. Written as DNA, the CDR3 is TGCAGTGCTAGAACTTCGGGGACAGATACTAACTATGGCTACACCTTC.

Concerning this clonotype: It may be a read error: a sequence one base away is much more abundant. This chain links TRBV30 with TRBJ1-3; the D is unclear. Germline CDR1 GTSNPN, CDR2 SVGIG (reference sequence). The CDR3 is 11 residues long. The CDR3 nucleotides read TGTGCCTGGAGTTCTGGAAACACCTTATATTTT. Amino acid sequence: CAWSSGNTLYF. The variable domain in full, completed from reference TRBV30 and TRBJ1-3, reads SQTIHQWPATLVQPVGSPLSLECTVEGTSNPNLYWYRQAAGRGLQLLFYSVGIGQISSEVPQNLSASRPQDRQFILSSKKLLLSDSGFYLCAWSSGNTLYFGEGSWLTVV.

There are many counts of this clonotype. The V call is TRBV12-3 or TRBV12-4, the J call TRBJ1-6; possible D gene TRBD1, 6 bases. The CDR3 loop spans 15 amino acids. V was clipped by 5 bases and J by 9 bases, with 17 bases between them. The CDR3 bases are TGTGCCAGCAGTAAACAGGGTGGGTTCGGTTCACCCCTCCACTTT. As protein: CASSKQGGFGSPLHF.

This clonotype was observed many times. This chain connects TRBV7-9 to TRBJ1-2, with D possibly matching TRBD1 (5 bases). The CDR3 is made up of 15 amino acids. Germline CDR1 is SEHNR and CDR2 is FQNEAQ (reference sequence). Trimming cost V 5 bases and J 4 bases, with 17 bases left between them. The CDR3 sequence: CASSPSTGGTYGYTF. The CDR3 DNA reads TGTGCCAGCAGCCCTTCTACCGGAGGGACCTATGGCTACACCTTC.

This clonotype was recorded many times. The chain carries TRBV11-1 and TRBJ1-1, with 7 bases aligning to TRBD1. Germline lookup yields CDR1 SGHAT and CDR2 FQDESV (reference sequence). This CDR3 contains 14 residues. Trimming took 4 bases from V and 2 from J; bases not matched to a gene: 4. The CDR3 DNA is TGTGCCAGCAGCTCTAGGACAGGAAACACTGAAGCTTTCTTT. It is translated as CASSSRTGNTEAFF.

This clonotype came up many times. The CDR3: CASRKTGGHQPQHF. In DNA form, the CDR3 reads TGTGCCAGCAGGAAGACAGGGGGTCATCAGCCCCAGCATTTT. The chain joins TRBV6-2 or TRBV6-3 to TRBJ1-5, with 9 bases that match TRBD1. J lost 5 bases, V lost 6 bases, and 5 bases had no gene match. The germline V gene has CDR1 MNHEY and CDR2 SVGEGT. CDR3 size: 14 residues.

The chain employs TRBV5-1 and TRBJ2-7; 14 bases agree with TRBD2. Germline V gene sequence: CDR1 SGHRS, CDR2 YFSETQ. With 0 bases clipped from V and 5 bases from J, the junction kept 4 bases outside the gene matches. The CDR3 is 16 residues long. CDR3 sequence (DNA): TGCGCCAGCAGCTTGGATTCGGGACTAGCGGGAGACGAGCAGTACTTC. This codes for CASSLDSGLAGDEQYF.

The chain joins TRBV6-1 to TRBJ1-5, with a weak D call TRBD1 (5 bases). The V and J ends lost 5 bases and 9 bases respectively, with 17 bases between them. The CDR3 consists of 14 residues. The germline V gene has CDR1 MNHNS and CDR2 SASEGT. For the CDR3, the DNA is TGTGCCAGCAGTCCTGGACACGCCTTGGGGCCCCAGCATTTT. It codes for CASSPGHALGPQHF.

This chain uses TRBV6-1 with TRBJ1-2, with TRBD1 identical over 10 bases. The CDR3 runs 15 residues. The germline V gene has CDR1 MNHNS and CDR2 SASEGT. Trimming cost V 6 bases and J 4 bases; bases outside gene matches: 8. CDR3 in amino acids: CASRRDRGLLYGYTF. DNA for the CDR3: TGTGCCAGCAGGAGGGACAGGGGTCTTCTCTATGGCTACACCTTC.

The V gene is TRBV27, the J gene TRBJ2-4; D unclear. Trimming stripped 3 bases from V and 0 bases from J, with 12 bases between. The CDR3 sequence is 16 residues long. The V gene's germline CDR1 is MNHEY and CDR2 SMNVEV (reference sequence). The CDR3 protein is CASSFNSNLAKNIQYF. In DNA form, the CDR3 reads TGTGCCAGCAGTTTCAACAGTAATCTAGCCAAAAACATTCAGTACTTC.

This clonotype has at least ten counts. This chain joins TRBV20-1 and TRBJ2-7, with D tentatively TRBD1 (6 bases). Trimming took off 7 bases at V and 1 base at J, with 17 bases between the two ends. Germline CDR1 is DFQATT and CDR2 is SNEGSKA (reference sequence). The CDR3 consists of 14 residues. As DNA, the CDR3 is TGCAGTGTTACCACCCAGGACAGATCCTACGAGCAGTACTTC. It specifies CSVTTQDRSYEQYF.

This clonotype was recorded at least ten times. This chain links TRBV6-1 with TRBJ1-2; no definite D call. The CDR3 length is 16 residues. V lost 2 bases, J lost 8 bases, and 21 bases lay in between. Germline V gene data show CDR1 as MNHNS and CDR2 as SASEGT. This CDR3 reads CASSEYGSGYEEGYTF. The CDR3 DNA follows: TGTGCCAGCAGTGAATACGGTAGTGGATACGAAGAAGGCTACACCTTC.

The CDR3 DNA follows: TGTGCCAGCAGGATCACAGAAAGTGGATGGCCCCAGCATTTT. Amino acids: CASRITESGWPQHF. The rearrangement links TRBV6-1 to TRBJ1-5; D gene ambiguous. Germline loops: CDR1 MNHNS, CDR2 SASEGT. V was shortened by 6 bases and J by 9 bases, with 18 bases between the two germline ends. The CDR3 is 14 amino acids.